This T cell receptor (beta chain) was obtained from a study of cytomegalovirus exposure and HLA in healthy donors. The study ran its PCR with 60 Vbeta and 13 Jbeta primers. Measured with immunoSEQ multiplex PCR; TCRdb has only the in-frame clones, and not every one. The repertoire holds 160,000 or so clones, with roughly 70% as singletons. Germline V CDR1 and CDR2: SGHTA, FQGTGA. Trimming took off 5 bases at V and 5 bases at J, with 12 bases between the two ends. This CDR3 contains 13 residues. The chain carries TRBV7-3 and TRBJ1-1, with a tentative D call TRBD1 (5 bases). The receptor comes from a woman under 40 in good health and CMV-seronegative. Sequenced: PBMCs. The CDR3 DNA follows: TGTGCCAGCAGCGAGGCTAAGGGGACTGAAGCTTTCTTT. This translates into CASSEAKGTEAFF.